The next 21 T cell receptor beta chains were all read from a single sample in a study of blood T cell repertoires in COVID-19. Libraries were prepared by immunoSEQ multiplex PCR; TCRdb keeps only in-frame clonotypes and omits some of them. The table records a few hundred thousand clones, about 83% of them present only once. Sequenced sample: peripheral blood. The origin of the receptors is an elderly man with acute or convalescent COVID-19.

The CDR3: CASSPPFENSGGVGEKLFF. The CDR3 nucleotides are TGTGCCAGCTCACCACCGTTCGAAAATTCAGGGGGCGTGGGTGAAAAACTGTTTTTT. The rearrangement joins TRBV18 to TRBJ1-4; 8 bases fit TRBD1. J lost 7 bases, V lost 0 bases, and 16 bases had no gene match. The CDR3 spans 19 residues. In germline, CDR1 is KGHSH, CDR2 LQKENI.

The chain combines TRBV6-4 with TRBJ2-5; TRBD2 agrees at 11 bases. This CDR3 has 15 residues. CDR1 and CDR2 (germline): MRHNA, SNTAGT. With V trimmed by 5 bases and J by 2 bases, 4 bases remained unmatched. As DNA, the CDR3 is TGTGCCAGCAGTCAAGGGACTAGCGGACAAGAGACCCAGTACTTC. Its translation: CASSQGTSGQETQYF.

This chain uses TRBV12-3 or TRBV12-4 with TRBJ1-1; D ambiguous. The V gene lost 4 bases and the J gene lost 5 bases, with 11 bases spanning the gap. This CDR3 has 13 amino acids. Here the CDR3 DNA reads TGTGCCAGCAGTTGGACTGGGGAGACTGAAGCTTTCTTT. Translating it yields CASSWTGETEAFF.

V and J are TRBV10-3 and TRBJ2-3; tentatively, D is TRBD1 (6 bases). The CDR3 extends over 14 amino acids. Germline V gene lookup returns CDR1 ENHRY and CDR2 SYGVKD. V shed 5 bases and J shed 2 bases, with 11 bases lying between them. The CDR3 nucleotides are TGTGCCATCAGTCCACAGGGAAACACAGATACGCAGTATTTT. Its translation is CAISPQGNTDTQYF.

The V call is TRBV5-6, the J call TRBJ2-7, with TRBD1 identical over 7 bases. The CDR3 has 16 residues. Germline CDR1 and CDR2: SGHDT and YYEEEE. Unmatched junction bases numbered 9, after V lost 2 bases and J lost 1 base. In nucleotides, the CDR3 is TGTGCCAGCAGCTTACGGACAGGTCAACTTTCCTACGAGCAGTACTTC. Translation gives CASSLRTGQLSYEQYF. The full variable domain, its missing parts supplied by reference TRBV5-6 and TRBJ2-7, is DAGVTQSPTHLIKTRGQQVTLRCSPKSGHDTVSWYQQALGQGPQFIFQYYEEEERQRGNFPDRFSGHQFPNYSSELNVNALLLGDSALYLCASSLRTGQLSYEQYFGPGTRLTVT.

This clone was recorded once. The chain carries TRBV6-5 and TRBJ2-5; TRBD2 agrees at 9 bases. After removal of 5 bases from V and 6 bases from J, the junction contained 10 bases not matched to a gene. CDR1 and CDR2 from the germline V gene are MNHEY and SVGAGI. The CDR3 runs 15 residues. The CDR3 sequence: CASSQISGGLKTQYF. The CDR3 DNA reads TGTGCCAGCAGTCAGATTAGCGGGGGTCTGAAGACCCAGTACTTC.

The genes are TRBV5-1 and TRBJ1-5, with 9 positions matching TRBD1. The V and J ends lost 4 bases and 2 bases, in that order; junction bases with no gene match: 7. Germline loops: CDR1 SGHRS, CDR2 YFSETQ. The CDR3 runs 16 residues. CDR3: CASSPGTGLGNQPQHF. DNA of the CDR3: TGCGCCAGCAGCCCTGGGACAGGGTTGGGCAATCAGCCCCAGCATTTT.

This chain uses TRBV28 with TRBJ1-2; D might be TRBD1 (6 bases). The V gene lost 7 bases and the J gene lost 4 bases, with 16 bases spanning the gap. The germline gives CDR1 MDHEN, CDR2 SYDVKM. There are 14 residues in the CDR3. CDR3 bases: TGTGCCAGCATTCCGCAGGGGATCTTCTATGGCTACACCTTC. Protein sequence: CASIPQGIFYGYTF.

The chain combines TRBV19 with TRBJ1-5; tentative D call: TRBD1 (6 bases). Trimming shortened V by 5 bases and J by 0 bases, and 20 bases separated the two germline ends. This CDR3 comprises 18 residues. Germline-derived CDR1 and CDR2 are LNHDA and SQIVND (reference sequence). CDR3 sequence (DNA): TGTGCCAGTAGTTCTGAGACAGGAAAGCTTCATAGCAATCAGCCCCAGCATTTT. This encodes CASSSETGKLHSNQPQHF.

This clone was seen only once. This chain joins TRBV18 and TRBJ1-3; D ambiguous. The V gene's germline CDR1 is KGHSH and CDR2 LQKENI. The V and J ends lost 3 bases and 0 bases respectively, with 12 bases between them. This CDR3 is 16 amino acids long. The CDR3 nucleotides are TGTGCCAGCTCACCGACTGGTCCTAACTCTGGAAACACCATATATTTT. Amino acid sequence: CASSPTGPNSGNTIYF.

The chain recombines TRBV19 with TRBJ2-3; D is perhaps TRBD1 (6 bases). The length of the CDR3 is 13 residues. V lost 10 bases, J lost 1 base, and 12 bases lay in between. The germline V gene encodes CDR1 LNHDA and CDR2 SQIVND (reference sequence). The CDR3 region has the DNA TGTGCCACGACAGGAAAGGGCACAGATACGCAGTATTTT. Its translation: CATTGKGTDTQYF.

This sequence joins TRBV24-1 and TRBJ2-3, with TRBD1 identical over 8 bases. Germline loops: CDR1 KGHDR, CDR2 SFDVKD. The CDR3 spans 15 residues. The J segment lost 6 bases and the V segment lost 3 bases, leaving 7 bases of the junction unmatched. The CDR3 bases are TGTGCCACCAGTGATGGCGACAGGGGCGGCGATACGCAGTATTTT. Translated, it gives CATSDGDRGGDTQYF.

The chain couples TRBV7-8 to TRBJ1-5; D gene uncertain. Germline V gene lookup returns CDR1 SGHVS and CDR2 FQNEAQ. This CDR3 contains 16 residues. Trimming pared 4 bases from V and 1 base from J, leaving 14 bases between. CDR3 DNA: TGTGCCAGCAGCTCAGCTAGATTGGTCAGCAATCAGCCCCAGCATTTT. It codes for CASSSARLVSNQPQHF.

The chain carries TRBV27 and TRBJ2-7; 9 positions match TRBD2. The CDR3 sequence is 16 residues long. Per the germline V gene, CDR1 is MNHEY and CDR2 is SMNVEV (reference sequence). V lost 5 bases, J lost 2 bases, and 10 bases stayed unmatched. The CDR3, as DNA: TGTGCCAGCAGTCCCCCGGCTAGCGGGGACACCTACGAGCAGTACTTC. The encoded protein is CASSPPASGDTYEQYF.

The CDR3 loop is CASSIGQANTGELFF. The CDR3 nucleotides are TGTGCCAGTAGTATTGGACAGGCGAACACCGGGGAGCTGTTTTTT. The rearrangement links TRBV19 to TRBJ2-2, with 7 bases identical to TRBD1. The CDR3 is made up of 15 amino acids. In germline, CDR1 is LNHDA, CDR2 SQIVND (reference sequence). The V and J ends lost 3 bases and 0 bases, in that order; junction bases with no gene match: 1.

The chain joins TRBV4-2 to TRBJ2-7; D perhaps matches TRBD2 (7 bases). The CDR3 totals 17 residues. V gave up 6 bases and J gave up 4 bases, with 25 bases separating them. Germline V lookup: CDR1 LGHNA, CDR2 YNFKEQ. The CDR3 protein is CASRGGAGAKVGYEQYF. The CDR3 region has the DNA TGTGCCAGCAGGGGGGGGGCGGGCGCAAAGGTAGGTTACGAGCAGTACTTC.

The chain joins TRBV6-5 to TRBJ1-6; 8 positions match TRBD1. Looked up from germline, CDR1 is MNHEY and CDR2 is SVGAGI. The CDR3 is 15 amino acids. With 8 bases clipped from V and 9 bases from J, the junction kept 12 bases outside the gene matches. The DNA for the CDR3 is TGTGCCAGCCGGTCGGGAGGACAGGGTACTTCACCCCTCCACTTT. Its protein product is CASRSGGQGTSPLHF.

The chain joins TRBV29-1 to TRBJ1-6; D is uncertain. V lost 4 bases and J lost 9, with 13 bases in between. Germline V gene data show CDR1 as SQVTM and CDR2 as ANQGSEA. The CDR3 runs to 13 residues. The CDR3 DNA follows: TGCAGCGTTGTCGATGGAGTCGGTTCACCCCTCCACTTT. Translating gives CSVVDGVGSPLHF.

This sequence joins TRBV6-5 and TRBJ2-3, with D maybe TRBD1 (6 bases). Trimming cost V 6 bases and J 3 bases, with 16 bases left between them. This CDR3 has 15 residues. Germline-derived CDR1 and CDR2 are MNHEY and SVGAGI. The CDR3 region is CASSLGQGTTDTQYF. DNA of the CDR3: TGTGCCAGCAGCCTTGGGCAGGGGACGACAGATACGCAGTATTTT.

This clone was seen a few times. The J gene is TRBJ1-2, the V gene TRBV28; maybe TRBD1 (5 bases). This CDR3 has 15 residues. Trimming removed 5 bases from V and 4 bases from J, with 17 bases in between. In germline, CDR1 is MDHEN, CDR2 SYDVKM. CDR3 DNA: TGTGCCAGCAGTCCCCCGGGCGGGGCCCTCTATGGCTACACCTTC. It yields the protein CASSPPGGALYGYTF.

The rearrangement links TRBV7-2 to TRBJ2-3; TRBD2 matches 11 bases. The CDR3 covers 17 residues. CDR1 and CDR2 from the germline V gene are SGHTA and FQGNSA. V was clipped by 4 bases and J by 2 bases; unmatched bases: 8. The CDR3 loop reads CASSSPSGGPNTDTQYF. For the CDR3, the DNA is TGTGCCAGCAGCTCCCCTAGCGGGGGGCCTAACACAGATACGCAGTATTTT.